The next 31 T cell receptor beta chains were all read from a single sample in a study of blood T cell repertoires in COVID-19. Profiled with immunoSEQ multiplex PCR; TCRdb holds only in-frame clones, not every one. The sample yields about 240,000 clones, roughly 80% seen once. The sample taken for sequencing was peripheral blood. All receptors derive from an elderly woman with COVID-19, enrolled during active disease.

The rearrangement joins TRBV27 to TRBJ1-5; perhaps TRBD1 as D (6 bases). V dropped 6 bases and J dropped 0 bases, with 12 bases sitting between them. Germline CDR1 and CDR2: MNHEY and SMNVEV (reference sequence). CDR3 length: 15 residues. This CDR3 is CASRQGIYSNQPQHF. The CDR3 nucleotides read TGTGCCAGCAGACAGGGAATCTATAGCAATCAGCCCCAGCATTTT.

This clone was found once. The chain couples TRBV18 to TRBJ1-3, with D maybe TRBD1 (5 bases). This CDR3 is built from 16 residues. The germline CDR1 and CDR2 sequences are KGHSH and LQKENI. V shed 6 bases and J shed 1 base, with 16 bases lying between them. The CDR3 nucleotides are TGTGCCAGCTCCCTCGGACATGGGTCGTCTGGAAACACCATATATTTT. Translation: CASSLGHGSSGNTIYF.

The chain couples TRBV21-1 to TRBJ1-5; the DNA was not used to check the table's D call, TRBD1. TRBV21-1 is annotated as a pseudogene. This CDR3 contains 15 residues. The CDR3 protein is CAGVHRDRGYQPQHF. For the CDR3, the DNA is TGTGCCGGGGTTCACCGGGACAGGGGTTATCAGCCCCAGCATTTT.

The CDR3 loop reads CASSRRDRGIRRDYNEQFF. CDR3 DNA: TGTGCCAGCTCGCGCCGGGACAGGGGAATACGGCGGGACTACAATGAGCAGTTCTTC. The chain couples TRBV18 to TRBJ2-1, with 10 bases fitting TRBD1. The germline gives CDR1 KGHSH, CDR2 LQKENI. V lost 6 bases and J lost 3; bases outside the gene matches: 17. The CDR3 has 19 amino acids.

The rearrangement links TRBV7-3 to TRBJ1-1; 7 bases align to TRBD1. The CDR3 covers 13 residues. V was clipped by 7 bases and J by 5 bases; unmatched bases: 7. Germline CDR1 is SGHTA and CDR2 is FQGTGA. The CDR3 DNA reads TGTGCCAGCAAAAGGACAGGAAATACTGAAGCTTTCTTT. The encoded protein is CASKRTGNTEAFF.

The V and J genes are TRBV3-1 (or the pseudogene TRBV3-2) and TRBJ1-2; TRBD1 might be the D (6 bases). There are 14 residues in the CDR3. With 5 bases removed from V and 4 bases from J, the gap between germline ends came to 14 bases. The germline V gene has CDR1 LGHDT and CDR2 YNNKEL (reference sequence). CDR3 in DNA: TGTGCCAGCAGCAACAGGGAGGGTAGCTATGGCTACACCTTC. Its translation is CASSNREGSYGYTF.

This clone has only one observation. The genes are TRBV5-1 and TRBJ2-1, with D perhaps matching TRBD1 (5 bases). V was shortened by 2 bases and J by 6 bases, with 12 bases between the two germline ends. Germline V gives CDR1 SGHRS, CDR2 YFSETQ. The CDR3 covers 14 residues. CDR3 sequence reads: CASSLLTDSNEQFF. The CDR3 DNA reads TGCGCCAGCAGCTTATTGACAGATTCCAATGAGCAGTTCTTC.

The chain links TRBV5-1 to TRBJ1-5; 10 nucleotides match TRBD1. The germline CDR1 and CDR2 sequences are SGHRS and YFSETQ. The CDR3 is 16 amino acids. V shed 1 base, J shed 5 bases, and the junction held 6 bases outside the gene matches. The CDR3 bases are TGCGCCAGCAGCTTGACGGGACAGGGGAGCGATCAGCCCCAGCATTTT. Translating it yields CASSLTGQGSDQPQHF.

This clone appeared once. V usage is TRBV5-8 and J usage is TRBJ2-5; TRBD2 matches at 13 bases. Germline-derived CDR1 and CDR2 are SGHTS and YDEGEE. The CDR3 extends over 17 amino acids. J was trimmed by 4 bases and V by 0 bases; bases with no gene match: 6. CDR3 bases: TGTGCCAGCAGCTTGGGGACTAGCGGGAGAAACTCAGAGACCCAGTACTTC. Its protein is CASSLGTSGRNSETQYF.

CDR3 region: CASSSRGVGEEGYTF. Written as DNA, the CDR3 is TGTGCCAGCAGCTCCCGGGGGGTGGGGGAGGAAGGCTACACCTTC. V is TRBV28 and J is TRBJ1-2, with D possibly matching TRBD1 (5 bases). Germline V lookup: CDR1 MDHEN, CDR2 SYDVKM. Trimming shortened V by 6 bases and J by 8 bases, and 22 bases separated the two germline ends. This CDR3 region has 15 residues.

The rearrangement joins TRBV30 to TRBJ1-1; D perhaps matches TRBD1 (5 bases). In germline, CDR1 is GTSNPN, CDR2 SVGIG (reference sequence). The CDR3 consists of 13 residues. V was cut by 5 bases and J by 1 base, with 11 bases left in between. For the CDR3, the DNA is TGTGCCTGGCAACAGGACCCGAACACTGAAGCTTTCTTT. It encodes CAWQQDPNTEAFF.

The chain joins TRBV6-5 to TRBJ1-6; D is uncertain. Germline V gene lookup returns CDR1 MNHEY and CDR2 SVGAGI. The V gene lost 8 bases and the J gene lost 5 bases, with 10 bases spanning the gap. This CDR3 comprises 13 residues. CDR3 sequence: CASQEEDNSPLHF. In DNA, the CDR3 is TGTGCCAGCCAAGAGGAGGATAATTCACCCCTCCACTTT.

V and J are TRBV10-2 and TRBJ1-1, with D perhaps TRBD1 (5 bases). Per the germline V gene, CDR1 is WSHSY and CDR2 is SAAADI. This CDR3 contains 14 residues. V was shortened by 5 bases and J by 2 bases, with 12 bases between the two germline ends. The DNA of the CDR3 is TGCGCCAGCAGTTCGGGGGGATATAACACTGAAGCTTTCTTT. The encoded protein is CASSSGGYNTEAFF.

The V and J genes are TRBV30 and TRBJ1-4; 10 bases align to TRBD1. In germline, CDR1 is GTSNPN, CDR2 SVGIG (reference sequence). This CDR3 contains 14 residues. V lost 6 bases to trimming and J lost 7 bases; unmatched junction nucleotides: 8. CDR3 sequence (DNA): TGTGCCTGTTCCAGAGGACAGGGGGGTGAAAAACTGTTTTTT. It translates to CACSRGQGGEKLFF.

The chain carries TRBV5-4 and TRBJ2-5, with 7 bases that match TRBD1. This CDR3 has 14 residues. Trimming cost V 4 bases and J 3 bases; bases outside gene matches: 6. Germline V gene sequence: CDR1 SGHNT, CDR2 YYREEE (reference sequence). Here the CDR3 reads CASSTPGQKETQYF. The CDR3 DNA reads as TGTGCCAGCAGCACGCCGGGACAGAAAGAGACCCAGTACTTC. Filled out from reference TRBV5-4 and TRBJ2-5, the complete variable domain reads ETGVTQSPTHLIKTRGQQVTLRCSSQSGHNTVSWYQQALGQGPQFIFQYYREEENGRGNFPPRFSGLQFPNYSSELNVNALELDDSALYLCASSTPGQKETQYFGPGTRLLVL.

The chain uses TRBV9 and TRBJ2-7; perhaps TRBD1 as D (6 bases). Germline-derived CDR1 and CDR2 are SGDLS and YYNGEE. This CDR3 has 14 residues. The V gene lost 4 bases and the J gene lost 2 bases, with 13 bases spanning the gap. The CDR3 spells CASSSGQITYEQYF. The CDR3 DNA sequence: TGTGCCAGCAGCTCAGGACAGATAACCTACGAGCAGTACTTC.

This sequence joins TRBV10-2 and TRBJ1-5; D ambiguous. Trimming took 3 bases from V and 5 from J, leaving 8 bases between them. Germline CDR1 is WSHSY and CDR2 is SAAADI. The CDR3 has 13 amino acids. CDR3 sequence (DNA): TGCGCCAGCAGTGAAGGGAGGTATCAGCCCCAGCATTTT. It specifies CASSEGRYQPQHF.

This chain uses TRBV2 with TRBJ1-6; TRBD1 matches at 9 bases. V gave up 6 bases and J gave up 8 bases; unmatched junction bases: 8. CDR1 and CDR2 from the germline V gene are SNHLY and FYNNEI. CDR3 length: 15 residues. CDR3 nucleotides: TGTGCCAGCAGCGCGGGACAGGGTGATTATTCACCCCTCCACTTT. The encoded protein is CASSAGQGDYSPLHF. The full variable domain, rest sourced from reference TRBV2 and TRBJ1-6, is EPEVTQTPSHQVTQMGQEVILRCVPISNHLYFYWYRQILGQKVEFLVSFYNNEISEKSEIFDDQFSVERPDGSNFTLKIRSTKLEDSAMYFCASSAGQGDYSPLHFGNGTRLTVT.

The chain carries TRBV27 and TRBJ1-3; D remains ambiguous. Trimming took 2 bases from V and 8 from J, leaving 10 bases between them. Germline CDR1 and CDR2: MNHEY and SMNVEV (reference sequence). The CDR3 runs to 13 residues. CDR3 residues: CASSLREGDTIYF. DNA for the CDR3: TGTGCCAGCAGTTTACGGGAAGGAGACACCATATATTTT.

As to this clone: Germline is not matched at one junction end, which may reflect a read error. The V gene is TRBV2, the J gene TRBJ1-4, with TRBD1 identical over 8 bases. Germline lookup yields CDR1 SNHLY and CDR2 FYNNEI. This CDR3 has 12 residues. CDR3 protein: CASGLTDRASPF. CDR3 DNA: TGTGCCAGCGGATTAACGGACAGGGCCTCCCCTTTT.

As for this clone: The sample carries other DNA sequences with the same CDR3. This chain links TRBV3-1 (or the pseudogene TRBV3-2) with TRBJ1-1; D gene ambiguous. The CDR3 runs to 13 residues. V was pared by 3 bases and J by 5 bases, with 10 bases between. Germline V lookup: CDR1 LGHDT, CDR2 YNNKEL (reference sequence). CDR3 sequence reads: CASSQRGSTEAFF. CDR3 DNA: TGTGCCAGCAGCCAGAGAGGAAGTACTGAAGCTTTCTTT.

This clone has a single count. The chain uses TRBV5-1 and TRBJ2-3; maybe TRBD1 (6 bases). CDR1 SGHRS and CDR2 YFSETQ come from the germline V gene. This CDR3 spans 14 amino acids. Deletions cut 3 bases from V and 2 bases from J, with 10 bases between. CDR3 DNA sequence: TGCGCCAGCAGCTCACAGGGTTTCACAGATACGCAGTATTTT. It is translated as CASSSQGFTDTQYF.

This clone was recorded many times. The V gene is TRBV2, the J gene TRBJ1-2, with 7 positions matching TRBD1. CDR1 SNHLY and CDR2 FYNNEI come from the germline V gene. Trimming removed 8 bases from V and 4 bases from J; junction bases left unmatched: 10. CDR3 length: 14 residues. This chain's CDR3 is CASLREGAGYGYTF. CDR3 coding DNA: TGTGCCAGCCTCAGAGAGGGGGCAGGCTATGGCTACACCTTC.

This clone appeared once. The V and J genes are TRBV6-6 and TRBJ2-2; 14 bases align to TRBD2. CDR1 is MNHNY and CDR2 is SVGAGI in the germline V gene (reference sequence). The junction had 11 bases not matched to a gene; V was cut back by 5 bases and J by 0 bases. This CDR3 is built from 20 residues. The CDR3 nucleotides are TGTGCCAGCAGTCGCCGGTCTGGGACTAGCGGGAGAGCGAACACCGGGGAGCTGTTTTTT. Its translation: CASSRRSGTSGRANTGELFF.

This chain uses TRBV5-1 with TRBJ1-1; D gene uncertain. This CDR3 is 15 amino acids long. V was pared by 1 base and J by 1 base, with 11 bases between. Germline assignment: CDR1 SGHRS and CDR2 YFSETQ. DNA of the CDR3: TGCGCCAGCAGCTTGTTCCCGGGTTCGAACACTGAAGCTTTCTTT. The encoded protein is CASSLFPGSNTEAFF.

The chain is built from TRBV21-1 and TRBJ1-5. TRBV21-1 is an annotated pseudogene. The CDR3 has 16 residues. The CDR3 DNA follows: TGTGCCAGCAGCAACCCGCCTAGCGGCGGCAATCAGCCCCAGCATTTT. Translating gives CASSNPPSGGNQPQHF.

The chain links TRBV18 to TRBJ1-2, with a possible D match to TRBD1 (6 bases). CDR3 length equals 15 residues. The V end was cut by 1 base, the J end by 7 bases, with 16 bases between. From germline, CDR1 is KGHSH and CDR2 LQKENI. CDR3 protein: CASSPRGGGDGGYTF. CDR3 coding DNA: TGTGCCAGCTCACCACGGGGCGGGGGCGACGGTGGCTACACCTTC. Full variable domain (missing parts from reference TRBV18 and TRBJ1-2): NAGVMQNPRHLVRRRGQEARLRCSPMKGHSHVYWYRQLPEEGLKFMVYLQKENIIDESGMPKERFSAEFPKEGPSILRIQQVVRGDSAAYFCASSPRGGGDGGYTFGSGTRLTVV.

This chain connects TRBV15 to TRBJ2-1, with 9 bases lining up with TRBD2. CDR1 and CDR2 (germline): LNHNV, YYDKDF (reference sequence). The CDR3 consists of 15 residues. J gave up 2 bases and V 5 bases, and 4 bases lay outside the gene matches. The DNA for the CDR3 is TGTGCCACCAGCGCTTTAGCGGGGGCCTACAATGAGCAGTTCTTC. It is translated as CATSALAGAYNEQFF.

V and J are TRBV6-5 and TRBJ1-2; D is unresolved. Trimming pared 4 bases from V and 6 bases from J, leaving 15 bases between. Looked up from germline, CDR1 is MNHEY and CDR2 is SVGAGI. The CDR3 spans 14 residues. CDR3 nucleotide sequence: TGTGCCAGCAGTTTGTCCCTGGGAGGGAATGGCTACACCTTC. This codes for CASSLSLGGNGYTF.

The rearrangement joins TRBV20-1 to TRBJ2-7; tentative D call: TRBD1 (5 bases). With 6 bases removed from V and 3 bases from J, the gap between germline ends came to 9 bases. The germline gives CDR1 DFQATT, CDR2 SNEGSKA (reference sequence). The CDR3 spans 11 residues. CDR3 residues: CSAVTDYEQYF. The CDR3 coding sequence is TGCAGTGCCGTGACAGACTACGAGCAGTACTTC.

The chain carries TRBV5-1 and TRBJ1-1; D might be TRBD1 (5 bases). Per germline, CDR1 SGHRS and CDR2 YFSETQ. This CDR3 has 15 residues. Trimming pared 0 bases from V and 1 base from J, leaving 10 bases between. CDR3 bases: TGCGCCAGCAGCTTGGTAGTGGGGGGGAACACTGAAGCTTTCTTT. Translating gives CASSLVVGGNTEAFF.